This T cell receptor beta chain was sequenced in a study of T cell responses to AZD1222 COVID-19 vaccine. Overall study findings and caveats: Seropositive at baseline were only six or seven AZD1222 recipients. Spike regions recognized by vaccine-associated CD4 TCRs spanned the protein, led by 160-218 and 743-854.

The table came from immunoSEQ multiplex PCR; TCRdb's copy has only in-frame clones and leaves some out. The sample gives about 73,000 clones, about 90% of which show up once; approximately 1.3% is in the top ten. Comments on this clone: As yet, its antigen is unknown.

Between the trimmed V and J ends, which lost 2 bases and 5 bases, there was a span of 7 bases. The CDR3 sequence is 12 residues long. This TCR was recovered from an adult who received the AZD1222 COVID-19 vaccine. The material was peripheral blood, obtained 28 days after the second AZD1222 dose. The V gene is TRBV12-3 or TRBV12-4, the J gene TRBJ2-7; D gene ambiguous. In nucleotides, the CDR3 is TGTGCCAGCAGTTTAACGACGAACGAGCAGTACTTC. This translates into CASSLTTNEQYF.